This passage covers 25 T cell receptor beta chains from one sample sequenced in a study of blood T cells in healthy people across ages. Combining a sample-barcoded 5' primer with a J-beta primer mix, a second PCR ran for roughly 6 to 12 cycles. TCRdb reprocessed the 5' RACE reads with MiXCR, giving one entry per CDR3 protein. Here the sample spans roughly 800,000 distinct CDR3 sequences, more than 45% being singletons. What was sequenced was blood. These receptors came from a man aged 25 to 40 in good health.

The rearrangement uses TRBV7-2 and TRBJ2-3, with D tentatively TRBD1 (6 bases). V was shortened by 1 base and J by 6 bases, with 20 bases between the two germline ends. This CDR3 contains 17 residues. Germline V gene sequence: CDR1 SGHTA, CDR2 FQGNSA. The CDR3 DNA follows: TGTGCCAGCAGCTTAGAATACACCAGGGGTTGGGGGGATACGCAGTATTTT. It codes for CASSLEYTRGWGDTQYF.

The rearrangement links TRBV9 to TRBJ2-6; 9 bases are shared with TRBD1. The CDR3 spans 16 residues. Germline loops: CDR1 SGDLS, CDR2 YYNGEE. The junction had 5 bases not matched to a gene; V was cut back by 3 bases and J by 4 bases. Written as DNA, the CDR3 is TGTGCCAGCAGCGCCGGGACAGGGTACGGGGCCAACGTCCTGACTTTC. As protein: CASSAGTGYGANVLTF.

J is TRBJ2-1 and V is TRBV4-1; the D is unclear. The CDR3 runs 14 residues. Trimming left V 1 base short and J 8 bases short, with 12 bases between. CDR1 MGHRA and CDR2 YSYEKL come from the germline V gene. As DNA, the CDR3 is TGCGCCAGCAGCCAAGTAACGGTTAGTTATGAGCAGTTCTTC. As protein: CASSQVTVSYEQFF.

This clonotype was found many times. The rearrangement uses TRBV29-1 and TRBJ2-5, with 12 bases fitting TRBD2. The V and J ends lost 7 bases and 3 bases, in that order; junction bases with no gene match: 3. The CDR3 is made up of 13 amino acids. The V gene's germline CDR1 is SQVTM and CDR2 ANQGSEA. Written as DNA, the CDR3 is TGCAGCGGGTGGACTAGCGGGAAAGAGACCCAGTACTTC. Its protein is CSGWTSGKETQYF.

The rearrangement uses TRBV12-3 or TRBV12-4 and TRBJ2-1, with 9 bases aligning to TRBD1. This CDR3 comprises 15 residues. V dropped 7 bases and J dropped 9; count of bases not matched to a gene: 13. The CDR3 here is CASTRTGEVPGEQFF. CDR3 in DNA: TGTGCCAGCACCCGGACAGGGGAAGTACCCGGTGAGCAGTTCTTC.

This clonotype was counted only a few times. The chain employs TRBV29-1 and TRBJ2-1; weak D call: TRBD2 (6 bases). V dropped 7 bases and J dropped 2 bases, with 18 bases sitting between them. The CDR3 sequence is 15 residues long. Germline CDR1 and CDR2: SQVTM and ANQGSEA. The DNA for the CDR3 is TGCAGCGCCCCTTTGGGGGGAGAACCCTACAATGAGCAGTTCTTC. This encodes CSAPLGGEPYNEQFF.

This clonotype has a count of ten or more. The CDR3 DNA sequence: TGTGCCAGCAGCCGGTCAGACATGAACACTGAAGCTTTCTTT. The encoded protein is CASSRSDMNTEAFF. The rearrangement joins TRBV7-9 to TRBJ1-1; D remains ambiguous. CDR3 length: 14 amino acids. V was clipped by 5 bases and J by 0 bases, with 10 bases between them. Germline V lookup: CDR1 SEHNR, CDR2 FQNEAQ (reference sequence).

J is TRBJ2-7 and V is TRBV6-6, with D possibly matching TRBD1 (6 bases). Germline CDR1 and CDR2: MNHNY and SVGAGI (reference sequence). The CDR3 spans 17 residues. Deletions cut 6 bases from V and 2 bases from J, with 23 bases between. CDR3 loop: CASSSGDRSPITYEQYF. In nucleotides, the CDR3 is TGTGCCAGCAGCTCCGGAGACAGGTCCCCAATTACCTACGAGCAGTACTTC.

The chain recombines TRBV10-3 with TRBJ2-7, with 9 bases matching TRBD2. V lost 6 bases and J lost 6; bases outside the gene matches: 6. The CDR3 spans 13 residues. Germline CDR1 and CDR2: ENHRY and SYGVKD. The chain's CDR3 is CAISAGGTPEQYF. CDR3 nucleotide sequence: TGTGCCATCAGCGCGGGAGGGACTCCCGAGCAGTACTTC.

The chain combines TRBV20-1 with TRBJ2-5; TRBD2 matches 14 bases. The DNA end is more similar to TRBJ2-7, so the J call may be wrong. In germline, CDR1 is DFQATT, CDR2 SNEGSKA (reference sequence). CDR3 length equals 15 residues. CDR3 DNA: TGCAGTGCTAGGGGACTAGCGGGAGTTGGGGACGAGCAGTACTTC. Protein sequence: CSARGLAGVGDEQYF.

This sequence joins TRBV10-3 and TRBJ2-1; 8 bases fit TRBD1. From germline, CDR1 is ENHRY and CDR2 SYGVKD. The ends lost 4 bases at V and 7 bases at J; junction bases unmatched: 9. This CDR3 comprises 15 residues. CDR3 loop: CAISGNQGARNEQFF. CDR3 nucleotide sequence: TGTGCCATCAGTGGTAACCAGGGGGCACGGAATGAGCAGTTCTTC.

This clonotype was detected once. The CDR3 sequence is CSARDNLAGISIQYF. CDR3 in DNA: TGCAGTGCTAGAGATAACCTAGCGGGAATATCAATTCAGTACTTC. The rearrangement uses TRBV20-1 and TRBJ2-7; 9 bases map to TRBD2. J was trimmed by 10 bases and V by 0 bases; bases with no gene match: 13. The CDR3 totals 15 residues. Germline lookup yields CDR1 DFQATT and CDR2 SNEGSKA (reference sequence).

The V call is TRBV29-1, the J call TRBJ2-3; D remains unclear. CDR1 is SQVTM, CDR2 ANQGSEA, per germline. The CDR3 loop spans 13 amino acids. CDR3 sequence reads: CTTNLLGTDTQYF. The CDR3 bases are TGCACCACCAACCTGTTGGGCACAGATACGCAGTATTTT.

The chain couples TRBV2 to TRBJ1-1; D not certain. The CDR3 covers 13 residues. The V gene's germline CDR1 is SNHLY and CDR2 FYNNEI. V was shortened by 2 bases and J by 7 bases, with 11 bases between the two germline ends. The CDR3 loop reads CASSEFGPDEAFF. The DNA of the CDR3 is TGTGCCAGCAGTGAATTCGGACCCGATGAAGCTTTCTTT. The variable domain in full, completed from reference TRBV2 and TRBJ1-1, reads EPEVTQTPSHQVTQMGQEVILRCVPISNHLYFYWYRQILGQKVEFLVSFYNNEISEKSEIFDDQFSVERPDGSNFTLKIRSTKLEDSAMYFCASSEFGPDEAFFGQGTRLTVV.

This clonotype was picked up a small number of times. The V and J genes are TRBV7-8 and TRBJ2-7; 7 nucleotides agree with TRBD2. Germline V gene data show CDR1 as SGHVS and CDR2 as FQNEAQ. This CDR3 is 15 amino acids long. Trimming cost V 6 bases and J 6 bases; bases outside gene matches: 14. This chain's CDR3 is CASRPGLGRKGEQYF. The CDR3 DNA reads as TGTGCCAGCAGACCTGGACTAGGGCGAAAGGGCGAGCAGTACTTC. Filled out from reference TRBV7-8 and TRBJ2-7, the complete variable domain reads GAGVSQSPRYKVAKRGQDVALRCDPISGHVSLFWYQQALGQGPEFLTYFQNEAQLDKSGLPSDRFFAERPEGSVSTLKIQRTQQEDSAVYLCASRPGLGRKGEQYFGPGTRLTVT.

The chain is built from TRBV2 and TRBJ2-1, with 12 positions matching TRBD2. The trim removed 1 base at V and 13 bases at J, leaving 5 bases unmatched. The CDR3 has 14 residues. From germline, CDR1 is SNHLY and CDR2 FYNNEI. CDR3 loop: CASSEGTSGVRQFF. The CDR3 coding sequence is TGTGCCAGCAGTGAAGGGACTAGCGGGGTACGACAGTTCTTC.

The V and J genes are TRBV18 and TRBJ2-1; 7 bases fit TRBD2. V trimming: 4 bases; J trimming: 9 bases; junction bases outside the gene matches: 12. Germline V CDR1 and CDR2: KGHSH, LQKENI. This CDR3 spans 15 amino acids. CDR3 loop: CASSLQRDPPGEQFF. The CDR3 coding sequence is TGTGCCAGCTCACTGCAGCGGGATCCCCCGGGTGAGCAGTTCTTC.

In this sample, this clonotype turned up a few times. The CDR3 loop reads CASSSLPGLQETQYF. For the CDR3, the DNA is TGTGCCAGCAGTTCACTCCCAGGGCTCCAAGAGACCCAGTACTTC. The gene calls are TRBV27 and TRBJ2-5; D might be TRBD1 (5 bases). V lost 4 bases and J lost 1, with 13 bases in between. The CDR3 has 15 residues. Germline V gives CDR1 MNHEY, CDR2 SMNVEV (reference sequence).

Comment on this clonotype: One end of the junction does not line up with germline, which may come from a read error. V and J are TRBV18 and TRBJ1-6; 8 nucleotides agree with TRBD1. Germline CDR1 reads KGHSH; CDR2 reads LQKENI. CDR3 length: 15 amino acids. CDR3 region: CAGSSRRDRRSPLHF. CDR3 nucleotides: TGTGCCGGCTCCTCTCGTCGGGACAGGAGATCACCCCTCCACTTT.

The chain recombines TRBV11-3 with TRBJ2-4; D is uncertain. In germline, CDR1 is SGHNT, CDR2 YENEEA. CDR3 length: 13 residues. V was pared by 4 bases and J by 8 bases, with 12 bases between. CDR3 loop: CASSWTAKDIQYF. Written as DNA, the CDR3 is TGTGCCAGCAGCTGGACGGCGAAGGACATTCAGTACTTC.

As to this clonotype: A read error may account for a junction end that differs from germline. The genes are TRBV20-1 and TRBJ1-1; tentative D call: TRBD1 (6 bases). CDR1 is DFQATT and CDR2 is SNEGSKA in the germline V gene (reference sequence). The CDR3 is 13 residues long. This chain's CDR3 is CSPRLGGDTEVFF. The CDR3 DNA reads as TGCAGCCCTCGCTTAGGCGGGGACACTGAAGTTTTCTTT.

This clonotype came up once. This chain links TRBV5-8 with TRBJ2-5, with a tentative D call TRBD2 (7 bases). Germline loops: CDR1 SGHTS, CDR2 YDEGEE. V was clipped by 6 bases and J by 3 bases, with 18 bases between them. The CDR3 totals 15 residues. CDR3 residues: CASNDPQGGEETQYF. CDR3 DNA sequence: TGTGCCAGCAACGACCCACAGGGAGGGGAAGAGACCCAGTACTTC.

V is TRBV6-6 and J is TRBJ2-5, with 8 bases aligning to TRBD2. Germline lookup yields CDR1 MNHNY and CDR2 SVGAGI (reference sequence). The CDR3 length is 15 residues. V lost 5 bases, J lost 1 base, and 6 bases stayed unmatched. CDR3 nucleotide sequence: TGTGCCAGCAGTCCACACACTAGCGGCCAAGAGACCCAGTACTTC. Encoded protein: CASSPHTSGQETQYF.

The chain is built from TRBV30 and TRBJ2-1, with 13 nucleotides matching TRBD2. CDR3 size: 15 residues. Trimming took 3 bases from V and 9 from J; bases not matched to a gene: 8. The V gene's germline CDR1 is GTSNPN and CDR2 SVGIG (reference sequence). The chain's CDR3 is CAWRKTSGGSSEQFF. CDR3 in DNA: TGTGCCTGGAGAAAGACTAGCGGGGGGTCTAGTGAGCAGTTCTTC.

The chain combines TRBV6-4 with TRBJ2-1; unclear D gene. The germline V gene encodes CDR1 MRHNA and CDR2 SNTAGT. Trimming pared 1 base from V and 5 bases from J, leaving 6 bases between. This CDR3 contains 13 residues. The CDR3 nucleotides are TGTGCCAGCAGTGACTGGGAAGACAATGAGCAGTTCTTC. This codes for CASSDWEDNEQFF.